These T cell receptor beta chains were read from a single sample in a study of radiotherapy plus CTLA-4 blockade in lung cancer. Measured with immunoSEQ multiplex PCR; TCRdb has only the in-frame clones, and not every one. The sample includes about 98,000 clones, approximately 78% of them seen just once. This sample comprised peripheral blood, obtained from a patient treated with radiotherapy plus ipilimumab. All receptors come from a human donor with non-small cell lung cancer who had a partial response to radiotherapy plus ipilimumab. The CDR3 runs from the conserved cysteine through the conserved F or W. A D gene is named only where the DNA matches it firmly. Some rows have no size entry. The others give once, few or many, or a class for an expanded clone.

v_gene	d_gene	j_gene	abundance	CDR3aa	CDR3nt
TRBV11-3	TRBD1	TRBJ2-4	NA	CASSSGQGVDIQYF	TGTGCCAGCAGCTCGGGACAGGGAGTGGACATTCAGTACTTC
TRBV9	NA	TRBJ1-2	NA	CASSPFETASLGYGYTF	TGTGCCAGCAGCCCCTTCGAGACAGCAAGCTTAGGCTATGGCTACACCTTC
TRBV6-6	NA	TRBJ2-7	NA	CASSYSTSYEQYF	TGTGCCAGCAGTTACTCGACATCCTACGAGCAGTACTTC
TRBV2	TRBD1	TRBJ2-1	few	CASSPSPGQGASEQFF	TGTGCCAGCAGCCCCTCCCCGGGACAGGGGGCCAGTGAGCAGTTCTTC
TRBV4-2	TRBD2	TRBJ2-1	once	CASSQDMRTSQFF	TGTGCCAGCAGCCAAGATATGCGGACTAGTCAGTTCTTC
TRBV25-1	TRBD1	TRBJ1-5	once	CASSGGGGGSDQPQHF	TGTGCCAGCAGCGGAGGGGGCGGGGGGTCGGATCAGCCCCAGCATTTT
TRBV6-1	NA	TRBJ1-1	once	CASRGGTEAFF	TGTGCCAGCAGGGGGGGCACTGAAGCTTTCTTT
TRBV5-4	TRBD1	TRBJ1-1	NA	CASSSQGQGALFNTEAFF	TGTGCCAGCAGCTCTCAGGGCCAGGGGGCTCTATTTAACACTGAAGCTTTCTTT
TRBV5-5	TRBD2	TRBJ2-2	NA	CASSLVSGRASGELFF	TGTGCCAGCAGCTTGGTTAGCGGGAGGGCCTCCGGGGAGCTGTTTTTT
TRBV7-9	NA	TRBJ1-2	NA	CASSLLRTGDYGYTF	TGTGCCAGCAGCTTATTACGCACGGGGGACTATGGCTACACCTTC
TRBV7-9	TRBD1	TRBJ1-4	few	CASSDSGGATNEKLFF	TGTGCCAGCAGCGACTCAGGGGGCGCAACTAATGAAAAACTGTTTTTT
TRBV6-1	NA	TRBJ1-5	NA	CASSERGLGVGSNQPQHF	TGTGCCAGCAGTGAAAGGGGTTTAGGGGTAGGGAGCAATCAGCCCCAGCATTTT
TRBV4-1	NA	TRBJ1-1	once	CASSQESLPRGAEAFF	TGCGCCAGCAGCCAAGAGTCCCTGCCCCGGGGGGCTGAAGCTTTCTTT
TRBV27	TRBD2	TRBJ2-5	NA	CASRWTSAVETQYF	TGTGCCAGCAGGTGGACTAGCGCGGTAGAGACCCAGTACTTC
TRBV11-2	TRBD2	TRBJ2-5	once	CASSYTSGGETQYF	TGTGCCAGCAGCTATACTAGCGGAGGGGAGACCCAGTACTTC
TRBV11-2	TRBD1	TRBJ2-6	once	CASSPRQGAPGANVLTF	TGTGCCAGCAGCCCGCGACAGGGGGCGCCTGGGGCCAACGTCCTGACTTTC
TRBV25-1	TRBD1	TRBJ1-2	NA	CASSESRQGVLGYTF	TGTGCCAGCAGTGAATCGAGACAGGGAGTATTGGGCTACACCTTC
TRBV7-8	NA	TRBJ1-1	NA	CASSMGLGNTEAFF	TGTGCCAGCAGCATGGGACTTGGGAACACTGAAGCTTTCTTT
TRBV19	TRBD2	TRBJ2-2	once	CASSKGLTSGTNTGELFF	TGTGCCAGTAGTAAGGGCCTCACTAGCGGGACGAACACCGGGGAGCTGTTTTTT
TRBV5-4	TRBD1	TRBJ2-6	few	CASSFTSGTGPYSGANVLTF	TGTGCCAGCAGCTTCACCTCCGGGACAGGGCCTTATTCTGGGGCCAACGTCCTGACTTTC
TRBV6-1	TRBD1	TRBJ2-7	NA	CASNEQGTVYEQYF	TGTGCCAGCAACGAACAGGGGACAGTCTACGAGCAGTACTTC
TRBV5-8	TRBD1	TRBJ1-6	once	CASSGITGGGNSPLHF	TGTGCCAGCAGCGGGATTACAGGGGGCGGTAATTCACCCCTCCACTTT
TRBV6-6	NA	TRBJ1-5	NA	CASSYGTNQPQHF	TGTGCCAGCAGTTACGGGACAAATCAGCCCCAGCATTTT
TRBV27	NA	TRBJ1-1	NA	CASSPKGMNTEAFF	TGTGCCAGCAGCCCGAAGGGGATGAACACTGAAGCTTTCTTT
TRBV7-3	TRBD1	TRBJ2-3	NA	CASGQGAGPTDTQYF	TGTGCCAGCGGACAGGGGGCTGGTCCCACAGATACGCAGTATTTT
TRBV19	TRBD2	TRBJ2-7	NA	CASRLGLAGEQYF	TGTGCCAGCAGACTGGGACTAGCAGGCGAGCAGTACTTC
TRBV6-1	TRBD2	TRBJ2-2	once	CASSDPSLAGVTGELFF	TGTGCCAGCAGTGATCCCTCCCTAGCGGGGGTTACCGGGGAGCTGTTTTTT
TRBV11-2	TRBD1	TRBJ2-5	once	CASSQTGRYQETQYF	TGTGCCAGCAGCCAGACAGGGCGGTACCAAGAGACCCAGTACTTC
TRBV7-2	TRBD1	TRBJ1-4	NA	CASSLFRGQGNEKLFF	TGTGCCAGCAGCTTATTCAGGGGACAGGGTAATGAAAAACTGTTTTTT
TRBV5-1	NA	TRBJ1-2	NA	CASSERAPRAETYGYTF	TGCGCCAGCAGCGAACGAGCGCCCAGGGCAGAGACCTATGGCTACACCTTC
TRBV28	NA	TRBJ1-5	NA	CASSLGAGRQPQHF	TGTGCCAGCAGTTTGGGGGCAGGTCGACAGCCCCAGCATTTT
TRBV2	NA	TRBJ2-1	NA	CASSETRTYNEQFF	TGTGCCAGCAGTGAGACTAGAACCTACAATGAGCAGTTCTTC
TRBV28	NA	TRBJ1-5	NA	CASSAGGYQPQHF	TGTGCCAGCTCCGCGGGGGGGTATCAGCCCCAGCATTTT
TRBV29-1	NA	TRBJ1-1	NA	CSVEEGTSTEAFF	TGCAGCGTTGAAGAGGGCACCTCGACTGAAGCTTTCTTT
TRBV4-1	TRBD1	TRBJ2-4	NA	CASSPRTGPGGSKNIQYF	TGCGCCAGCAGCCCGAGGACAGGGCCCGGGGGCTCCAAAAACATTCAGTACTTC
TRBV7-3	TRBD2	TRBJ2-5	NA	CASSLWSGLAGVGETQYF	TGTGCCAGCAGCTTATGGTCGGGACTAGCGGGAGTAGGGGAGACCCAGTACTTC
TRBV11-3	NA	TRBJ2-1	NA	CASSPPGAAASYNEQFF	TGTGCCAGCAGCCCCCCCGGAGCGGCCGCTTCCTACAATGAGCAGTTCTTC
TRBV7-3	TRBD2	TRBJ2-1	NA	CASSLSSGSFNEQFF	TGTGCCAGCAGCTTATCTAGCGGGTCCTTCAATGAGCAGTTCTTC
TRBV7-2	TRBD2	TRBJ2-3	NA	CASSPRTSGRGYTQYF	TGTGCCAGCAGCCCCCGGACTAGCGGGAGGGGGTATACGCAGTATTTT
TRBV5-1	TRBD1	TRBJ2-7	few	CASSLTGDNKIGEQYF	TGCGCCAGCAGCTTAACAGGGGACAATAAAATCGGCGAGCAGTACTTC
TRBV28	NA	TRBJ1-5	NA	CASGQGGSSNQPQHF	TGTGCCAGCGGTCAAGGGGGATCTAGCAATCAGCCCCAGCATTTT
TRBV5-1	NA	TRBJ2-1	few	CASSLSPSTYNEQFF	TGCGCCAGCAGCTTGTCCCCCTCTACCTACAATGAGCAGTTCTTC
TRBV27	TRBD2	TRBJ2-3	NA	CASPFRGGRSTDTQYF	TGTGCCAGCCCATTTAGGGGCGGGAGGTCCACAGATACGCAGTATTTT
TRBV5-6	TRBD1	TRBJ1-3	NA	CASTLLTGGGNTIYF	TGTGCCAGCACCCTACTGACAGGGGGCGGAAACACCATATATTTT
TRBV28	TRBD1	TRBJ1-1	NA	CASSFRQGPTEAFF	TGTGCCAGCAGTTTCCGACAGGGGCCCACTGAAGCTTTCTTT
TRBV6-4	NA	TRBJ2-7	NA	CASRSPRLDVGAEQYF	TGTGCCAGCAGATCTCCAAGACTAGACGTGGGTGCCGAGCAGTACTTC
TRBV30	NA	TRBJ1-5	NA	CAWTAQGDEPQHF	TGTGCCTGGACCGCCCAGGGCGATGAGCCCCAGCATTTT
TRBV25-1	NA	TRBJ2-2	NA	CASSEAGVGELFF	TGTGCCAGCAGTGAGGCAGGGGTCGGGGAGCTGTTTTTT
TRBV6-1	TRBD1	TRBJ1-2	NA	CASTRDRDSYTF	TGTGCCAGCACCCGGGACAGGGATAGCTACACCTTC
TRBV6-5	TRBD2	TRBJ2-7	NA	CASSSSGEQYF	TGTGCCAGCAGTTCTAGCGGAGAGCAGTACTTC
TRBV14	TRBD2	TRBJ2-5	NA	CASSRLAGEETQYF	TGTGCCAGCAGCCGCTTAGCGGGAGAAGAGACCCAGTACTTC
TRBV12-5	TRBD1	TRBJ1-5	many	CASGTGFNQPQHF	TGTGCTAGTGGGACAGGGTTCAATCAGCCCCAGCATTTT
TRBV19	NA	TRBJ2-7	once	CASSIGGFYEQYF	TGTGCCAGTAGTATCGGGGGATTCTACGAGCAGTACTTC
TRBV30	NA	TRBJ2-7	few	CAWSGDYEQYF	TGTGCCTGGAGCGGAGACTACGAGCAGTACTTC
TRBV5-1	NA	TRBJ1-2	once	CASSLVGSSYGYTF	TGCGCCAGCAGCTTGGTGGGCAGCTCCTATGGCTACACCTTC
TRBV30	NA	TRBJ1-5	NA	CAWRDGAGQGQPQHF	TGTGCCTGGAGGGATGGGGCAGGGCAGGGTCAGCCCCAGCATTTT
TRBV7-2	TRBD1	TRBJ1-3	NA	CASSLLNRGSGNTIYF	TGTGCCAGCAGCTTGCTCAACAGGGGGTCTGGAAACACCATATATTTT
TRBV7-3	NA	TRBJ2-3	NA	CASSPQSGDTQYF	TGTGCCAGCAGCCCCCAATCCGGAGATACGCAGTATTTT
TRBV29-1	NA	TRBJ1-6	NA	CSVRSSGNSPLHF	TGCAGCGTTCGGTCGTCGGGGAATTCACCCCTCCACTTT